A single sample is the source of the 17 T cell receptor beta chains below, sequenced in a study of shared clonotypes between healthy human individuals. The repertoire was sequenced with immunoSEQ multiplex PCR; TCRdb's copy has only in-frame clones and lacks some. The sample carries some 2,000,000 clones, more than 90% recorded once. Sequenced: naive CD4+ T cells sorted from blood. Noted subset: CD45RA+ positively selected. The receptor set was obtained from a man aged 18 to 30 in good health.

CDR3 residues: CASSLEGHPSYEQYF. For the CDR3, the DNA is TGTGCCAGCAGCTTAGAGGGACATCCTTCCTACGAGCAGTACTTC. The chain employs TRBV11-1 and TRBJ2-7; maybe TRBD1 (6 bases). CDR3 size: 15 residues. V was pared by 1 base and J by 1 base, with 11 bases between. Germline V CDR1 and CDR2: SGHAT, FQDESV (reference sequence).

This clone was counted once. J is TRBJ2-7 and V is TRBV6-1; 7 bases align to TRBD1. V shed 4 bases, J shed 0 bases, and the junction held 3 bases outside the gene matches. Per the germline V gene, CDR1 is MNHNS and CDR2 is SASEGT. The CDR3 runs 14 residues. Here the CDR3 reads CASSVGQNSYEQYF. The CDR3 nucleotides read TGTGCCAGCAGTGTGGGACAGAACTCCTACGAGCAGTACTTC.

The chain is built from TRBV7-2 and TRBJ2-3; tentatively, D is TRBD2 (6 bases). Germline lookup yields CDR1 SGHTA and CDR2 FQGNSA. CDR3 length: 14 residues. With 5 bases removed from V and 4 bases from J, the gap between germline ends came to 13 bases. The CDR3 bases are TGTGCCAGCAGCCACGCGGGATTCGCAGATACGCAGTATTTT. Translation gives CASSHAGFADTQYF.

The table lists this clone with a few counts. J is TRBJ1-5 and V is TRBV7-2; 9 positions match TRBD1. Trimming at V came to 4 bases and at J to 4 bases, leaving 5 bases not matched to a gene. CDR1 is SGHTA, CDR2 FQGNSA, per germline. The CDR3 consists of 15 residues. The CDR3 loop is CASSSGQGLNQPQHF. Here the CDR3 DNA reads TGTGCCAGCAGCTCGGGACAGGGTCTGAATCAGCCCCAGCATTTT. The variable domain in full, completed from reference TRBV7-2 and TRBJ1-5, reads GAGVSQSPSNKVTEKGKDVELRCDPISGHTALYWYRQSLGQGLEFLIYFQGNSAPDKSGLPSDRFSAERTGGSVSTLTIQRTQQEDSAVYLCASSSGQGLNQPQHFGDGTRLSIL.

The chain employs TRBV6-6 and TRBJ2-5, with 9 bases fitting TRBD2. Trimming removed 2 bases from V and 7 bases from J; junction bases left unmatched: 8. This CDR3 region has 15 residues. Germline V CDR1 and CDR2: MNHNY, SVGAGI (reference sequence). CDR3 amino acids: CASSYLQRGARTQYF. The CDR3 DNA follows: TGTGCCAGCAGTTACCTTCAGCGGGGGGCCCGGACCCAGTACTTC.

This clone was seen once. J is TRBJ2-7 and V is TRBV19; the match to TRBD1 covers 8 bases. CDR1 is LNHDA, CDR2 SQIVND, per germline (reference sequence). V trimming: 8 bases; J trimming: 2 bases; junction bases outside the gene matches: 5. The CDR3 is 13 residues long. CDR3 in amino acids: CASRDRTTYEQYF. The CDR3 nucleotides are TGTGCCAGTCGGGACAGGACGACCTACGAGCAGTACTTC.

CDR3: CASSPGGGNTIYF. The CDR3 DNA follows: TGTGCCAGCAGCCCAGGGGGGGGAAACACCATATATTTT. The chain combines TRBV27 with TRBJ1-3; 7 positions agree with TRBD1. J was trimmed by 4 bases and V by 6 bases; bases with no gene match: 3. Germline CDR1 reads MNHEY; CDR2 reads SMNVEV (reference sequence). The CDR3 contains 13 residues.

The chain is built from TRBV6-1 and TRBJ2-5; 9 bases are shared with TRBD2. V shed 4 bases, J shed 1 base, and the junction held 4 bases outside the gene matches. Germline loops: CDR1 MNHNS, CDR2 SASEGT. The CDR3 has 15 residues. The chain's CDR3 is CASSVLAGSQETQYF. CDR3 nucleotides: TGTGCCAGCAGTGTTCTAGCGGGAAGCCAAGAGACCCAGTACTTC.

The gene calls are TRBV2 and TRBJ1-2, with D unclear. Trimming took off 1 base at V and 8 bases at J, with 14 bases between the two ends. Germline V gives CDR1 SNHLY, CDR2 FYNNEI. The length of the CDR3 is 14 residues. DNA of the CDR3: TGTGCCAGCAGTGAAGTCGGGAGCATAGCGGGCTACACCTTC. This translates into CASSEVGSIAGYTF.

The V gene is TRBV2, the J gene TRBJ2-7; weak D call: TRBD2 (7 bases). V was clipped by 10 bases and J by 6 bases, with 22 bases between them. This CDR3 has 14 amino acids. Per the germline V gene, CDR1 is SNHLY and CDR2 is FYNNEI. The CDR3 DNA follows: TGTGCCACCATCTTAATGGGGGGGCTCAGCGAGCAGTACTTC. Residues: CATILMGGLSEQYF.

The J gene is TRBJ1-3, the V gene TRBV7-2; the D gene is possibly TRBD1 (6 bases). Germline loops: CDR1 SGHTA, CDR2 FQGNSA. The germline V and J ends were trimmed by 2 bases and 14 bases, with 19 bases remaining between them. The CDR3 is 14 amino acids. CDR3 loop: CASSLRTVRPDVYF. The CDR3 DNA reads TGTGCCAGCAGCTTAAGGACAGTCCGGCCAGATGTATATTTT.

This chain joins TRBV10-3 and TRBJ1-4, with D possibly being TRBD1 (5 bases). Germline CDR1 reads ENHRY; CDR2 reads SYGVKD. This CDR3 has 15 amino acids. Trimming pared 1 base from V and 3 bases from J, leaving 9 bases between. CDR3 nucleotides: TGTGCCATCAGTGAGTTTCGACAGTCTAATGAAAAACTGTTTTTT. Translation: CAISEFRQSNEKLFF.

The CDR3 region has the DNA TGTGCCAGCAGCTTAGGCGGGAGCGGTAGAGAGACCCAGTACTTC. This encodes CASSLGGSGRETQYF. The rearrangement links TRBV11-2 to TRBJ2-5, with 7 positions matching TRBD2. The CDR3 runs 15 residues. Germline CDR1 reads SGHAT; CDR2 reads FQNNGV. The J segment lost 4 bases and the V segment lost 1 base, leaving 6 bases of the junction unmatched. Supplemented by reference TRBV11-2 and TRBJ2-5, the full variable domain reads EAGVAQSPRYKIIEKRQSVAFWCNPISGHATLYWYQQILGQGPKLLIQFQNNGVVDDSQLPKDRFSAERLKGVDSTLKIQPAKLEDSAVYLCASSLGGSGRETQYFGPGTRLLVL.

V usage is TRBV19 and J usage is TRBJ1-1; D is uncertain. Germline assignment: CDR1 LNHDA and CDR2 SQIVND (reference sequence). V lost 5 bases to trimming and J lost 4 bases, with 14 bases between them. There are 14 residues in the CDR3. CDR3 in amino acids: CASSSGPEATEAFF. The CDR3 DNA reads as TGTGCCAGTAGTTCAGGACCCGAGGCCACTGAAGCTTTCTTT. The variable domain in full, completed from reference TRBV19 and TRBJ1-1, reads DGGITQSPKYLFRKEGQNVTLSCEQNLNHDAMYWYRQDPGQGLRLIYYSQIVNDFQKGDIAEGYSVSREKKESFPLTVTSAQKNPTAFYLCASSSGPEATEAFFGQGTRLTVV.

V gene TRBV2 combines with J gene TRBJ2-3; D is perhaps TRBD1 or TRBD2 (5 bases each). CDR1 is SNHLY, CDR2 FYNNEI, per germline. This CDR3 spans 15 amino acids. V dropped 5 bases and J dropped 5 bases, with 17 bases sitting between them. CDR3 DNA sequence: TGTGCCAGCAGTACTCTAGGGACCTACGTAGATACGCAGTATTTT. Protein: CASSTLGTYVDTQYF.

CDR3 nucleotides: TGTGCCAGCAGGGGGGACAGGGTCCCCTATGGCTACACCTTC. Its protein is CASRGDRVPYGYTF. The genes are TRBV7-2 and TRBJ1-2, with TRBD1 identical over 9 bases. This CDR3 is built from 14 residues. V lost 6 bases and J lost 4; bases outside the gene matches: 6. CDR1 and CDR2 from the germline V gene are SGHTA and FQGNSA. Full variable domain (missing parts from reference TRBV7-2 and TRBJ1-2): GAGVSQSPSNKVTEKGKDVELRCDPISGHTALYWYRQSLGQGLEFLIYFQGNSAPDKSGLPSDRFSAERTGGSVSTLTIQRTQQEDSAVYLCASRGDRVPYGYTFGSGTRLTVV.

The CDR3 DNA sequence: TGTGCCAGCAGCGTAGCTCCACAGGGATCCTACAATGAGCAGTTCTTC. This codes for CASSVAPQGSYNEQFF. The V and J genes are TRBV9 and TRBJ2-1; maybe TRBD1 (6 bases). Germline lookup yields CDR1 SGDLS and CDR2 YYNGEE. Trimming removed 0 bases from V and 1 base from J, with 11 bases in between. This CDR3 contains 16 residues.